The sequence of this TCR beta chain was determined in a study of T cell changes during pregnancy in multiple sclerosis. Here immunoSEQ multiplex PCR was the method, and the copy in TCRdb shows in-frame clones only, minus some. The sample comprises 60,000 to 85,000 clones, 91% of which are singletons, and about 2.1% rests with the top ten. CDR3 length: 13 residues. Germline lookup yields CDR1 ENHRY and CDR2 SYGVKD. This clonotype originated in a female donor with multiple sclerosis, enrolled in a pregnancy study. The gene calls are TRBV10-3 and TRBJ2-5; tentatively, D is TRBD1 (6 bases). The DNA end lines up better with TRBJ2-7; the J call may be wrong. The sequencing used peripheral blood, collected in the first trimester of pregnancy. CDR3 residues: CAISEGGVGEQYF. The CDR3 DNA reads as TGTGCCATCAGTGAGGGGGGCGTAGGCGAGCAGTACTTC.